A selection of T cell receptor beta chains follows, all from one sample in a study of T-cell memory formation after mild COVID-19. TCRdb passed the 5' RACE reads through MiXCR, listing each CDR3 protein once. Altogether under 250,000 distinct CDR3 sequences are present, more than 9% being singletons, with the ten largest covering roughly 3%. Sequenced input: PBMCs or a T cell subset sorted from them (not recorded which). These receptors were taken from a man aged 18 to 30 who had mild COVID-19 (a few samples of this study predate the infection). Cell type and time point are not known. Each CDR3 is given with its conserved first and last residue. D genes are given only for firm matches. For some rows the clone size is stated as once, few or many, or as a class when expanded; others skip it.

TRBJ2-3,few,TRBV6-5,-,TGTGCCAGCATGAATACCGATACGCAGTATTTT,CASMNTDTQYF
TRBJ2-1,many,TRBV5-1,-,TGCGCCAGCAGCTTGACAGGCGACCCTAACAATGAGCAGTTCTTC,CASSLTGDPNNEQFF
TRBJ2-5,few,TRBV4-1,TRBD2,TGCGCCAGCAGCTACGGACTAGCGGGGGGCCGATCCCAAGAGACCCAGTACTTC,CASSYGLAGGRSQETQYF
TRBJ1-1,-,TRBV18,-,TGTGCCAGCTCAAACCTTGAGAGCACTGAAGCTTTCTTT,CASSNLESTEAFF
TRBJ2-7,few,TRBV5-1,TRBD1,TGCGCCAGCAGCTGGGACAGTTGGAGCAGGATGGTCGAGCAGTACTTC,CASSWDSWSRMVEQYF
TRBJ2-6,-,TRBV29-1,TRBD1,TGCAGCGTGGGGAGGACAGGGAGCTCTGGGGCCAACGTCCTGACTTTC,CSVGRTGSSGANVLTF
TRBJ2-3,-,TRBV20-1,TRBD2,TGCAGTGCCAGGGGGACTAGCGGGGGCCCGTGGTATTTT,CSARGTSGGPWYF
TRBJ1-5,many,TRBV20-1,-,TGCAGTGCGACGACAGGACCACATCAGCCCCAGCATTTT,CSATTGPHQPQHF
TRBJ2-4,few,TRBV20-1,-,TGCAGTGCCCAGTCGCGCCCGAACATTCAGTACTTC,CSAQSRPNIQYF
TRBJ2-3,-,TRBV5-1,-,TGCGCCAGCAGCTTTGCTAGCCTAGATACGCAGTATTTT,CASSFASLDTQYF
TRBJ2-5,many,TRBV5-1,-,TGCGCCAGCAGTTCCGGGCCCGGGGAGACCCAGTACTTC,CASSSGPGETQYF
TRBJ1-1,-,TRBV7-3,TRBD1,TGTGCCAGCGGTCAGGGGGCTGGGACTGAAGCTTTCTTT,CASGQGAGTEAFF
TRBJ1-3,-,TRBV2,-,TGTGCCAGCAGTGAAACGGGGGGCTCTGGAAACACCATATATTTT,CASSETGGSGNTIYF
TRBJ2-2,-,TRBV9,-,TGTGCCAGCAGAAAAGGGCTTGAGGTATGGACCGGGGAGCTGTTTTTT,CASRKGLEVWTGELFF
TRBJ2-1,-,TRBV9,-,TGTGCCAGCAGCGTAGCGACAAATAGCGGTTGGCAGTTCTTC,CASSVATNSGWQFF
TRBJ1-1,few,TRBV29-1,-,TGCAGCGTTATACATATGAACACTGAAGCTTTCTTT,CSVIHMNTEAFF
TRBJ2-1,-,TRBV3-1,-,TGTGCCAGCAGCGCAAGTAGCGCAAATGAGCAGTTCTTC,CASSASSANEQFF
TRBJ2-1,-,TRBV20-1,TRBD2,TGCAGTGCTAGGGGCAGAGCGGGGGGTTTTAATGAGCAGTTCTTC,CSARGRAGGFNEQFF
TRBJ2-2,many,TRBV5-1,-,TGCGCCAGCAGCTTCTCGGGAGAACTGTTTTTT,CASSFSGELFF
TRBJ2-3,many,TRBV5-1,TRBD2,TGCGCCAGCAGCTTCGGGGGGGCCTCAGATACGCAGTATTTT,CASSFGGASDTQYF
TRBJ1-2,once,TRBV20-1,TRBD1,TGCAGTGCTACAGGAGGACAGGGTGACGTCTATGGCTACACCTTC,CSATGGQGDVYGYTF
TRBJ2-3,few,TRBV15,-,TGTGCCACCAGCAGAGATAGACAACGAGCAGATACGCAGTATTTT,CATSRDRQRADTQYF
TRBJ2-6,-,TRBV18,-,TGTGCCAGCTCACCCCAGTGGGGCGGAAACTCTGGGGCCAACGTCCTGACTTTC,CASSPQWGGNSGANVLTF
TRBJ2-2,-,TRBV4-1,TRBD2,TGCGCCAGCAGCCGGTTCGGGGGGGACACCGGGGAGCTGTTTTTT,CASSRFGGDTGELFF
TRBJ2-3,-,TRBV10-1,-,TGCGCCAGCAGTGCCCAGACTAGCACAGATACGCAGTATTTT,CASSAQTSTDTQYF
TRBJ2-3,-,TRBV20-1,-,TGCAGTGCACCCCAAGCGGTCCAAAGCACAGATACGCAGTATTTT,CSAPQAVQSTDTQYF